A selection of T cell receptor beta chains follows, all from one sample in a study of blood T cell repertoires in COVID-19. Generated by immunoSEQ multiplex PCR, the TCRdb table keeps only in-frame clones and is missing some. The sample includes some 200,000 clones, approximately 84% seen only once; the top ten take around 6.9%. Sequenced sample: peripheral blood. The receptor source for this set is a human donor with acute or convalescent COVID-19. The donor label of this sample is uncertain. The CDR3 runs from the conserved cysteine through the conserved F or W. D genes are given only for firm matches. The size entry is marked missing in some rows and otherwise reads once, few, many or a size class.

cdr3_aa cdr3_nt v_call clone_size j_call d_call
CASRAGINYGYTF TGTGCCAGCAGGGCCGGGATTAACTATGGCTACACCTTC TRBV6-5 few TRBJ1-2 NA
CASSPSGLVNDEQFF TGTGCCAGCAGCCCCTCCGGCCTAGTGAACGATGAGCAGTTCTTC TRBV11-2 NA TRBJ2-1 NA
CASSSRTESYNEQFF TGTGCCAGCAGCTCCAGGACAGAATCCTACAATGAGCAGTTCTTC TRBV7-8 NA TRBJ2-1 NA
CASTPGFGNSPLHF TGTGCCAGCACCCCGGGTTTCGGAAATTCACCCCTCCACTTT TRBV6-5 NA TRBJ1-6 NA
CASSPVGLKLFF TGCGCCAGCAGTCCAGTGGGACTTAAACTGTTTTTT TRBV10-2 NA TRBJ1-4 NA
CSARREQQFF TGCAGTGCTCGCCGGGAGCAGCAGTTCTTC TRBV20-1 few TRBJ2-1 NA
CASSPGGNQETQYF TGTGCCAGCAGCCCGGGAGGTAACCAAGAGACCCAGTACTTC TRBV7-9 once TRBJ2-5 TRBD2
CATSARTGSSETQYF TGTGCCACCAGTGCGAGGACAGGCTCTAGTGAGACCCAGTACTTC TRBV24-1 NA TRBJ2-5 TRBD1
CSASTFGVSGTDTQYF TGCAGTGCTAGTACGTTCGGGGTGTCGGGCACAGATACGCAGTATTTT TRBV20-1 NA TRBJ2-3 NA
CASSLQGFHIQYF TGTGCCAGCAGCCTCCAGGGCTTCCACATTCAGTACTTC TRBV11-1 NA TRBJ2-4 NA
CASSFGTGVDEQYF TGTGCCAGCAGCTTCGGGACAGGGGTCGACGAGCAGTACTTC TRBV7-9 once TRBJ2-7 TRBD1
CASSSSGRAQEQFF TGTGCCAGCAGTAGCAGCGGGAGAGCTCAGGAGCAGTTCTTC TRBV7-9 NA TRBJ2-1 TRBD2
CASSQVHREQGYTF TGTGCCAGCAGCCAAGTCCACAGGGAACAGGGCTACACCTTC TRBV3-1/TRBV3-2 few TRBJ1-2 NA
CASSWGRPDTQYF TGTGCCAGCTCTTGGGGGAGGCCGGATACGCAGTATTTT TRBV27 few TRBJ2-3 NA